A selection of T cell receptor beta chains follows, all from one sample in a study of PD-L1 blockade in urothelial cancer. Sequencing was performed with immunoSEQ multiplex PCR; in TCRdb, only in-frame clones are kept and a portion is missing. The sample yields around 110,000 clones, 75% to 90% seen once. Sequencing was performed on PBMCs, taken around atezolizumab (anti-PD-L1) treatment. The origin of the receptors is a man aged 55 to 70 with urothelial cancer. Both conserved end residues are trimmed from each CDR3. Where a row states a size, it is once, few, many or the class of an expanded clone; other rows omit it.

V gene	J gene	clone size	CDR3 protein
TRBV5-4	TRBJ1-2	once	ASSPASDRAPGYT
TRBV10-3	TRBJ1-3	NA	AISGSEGRQNTIY
TRBV7-7	TRBJ2-1	NA	ASSLGTSGMGEQF
TRBV5-1	TRBJ2-7	NA	ASSLAATGPSYEQY
TRBV4-2	TRBJ2-7	NA	ASSQEREGYEQY
TRBV7-8	TRBJ1-1	NA	ASSLFSFDRASFTGEAF
TRBV7-2	TRBJ2-7	NA	ASSRVDGYEQY
TRBV18	TRBJ2-7	NA	ASSPLGQRIKSSYEQY
TRBV19	TRBJ1-5	NA	ASKPTGGWSNQPQH
TRBV28	TRBJ2-1	NA	ASRTGTSGYNEQF
TRBV5-6	TRBJ1-5	NA	ASSFQVGQPQH
TRBV5-1	TRBJ1-1	NA	ASSWRGVQWEGTEAF
TRBV25-1	TRBJ2-2	NA	ASSEQGSGELF
TRBV28	TRBJ2-2	once	ASSTSGTPVEELF
TRBV9	TRBJ2-2	NA	ASSAPLGRGLNTGELF
TRBV19	TRBJ2-2	NA	ASSIAGGTTGELF
TRBV5-8	TRBJ1-1	NA	ASSAGLGF
TRBV19	TRBJ2-5	NA	ASSTPGQGGGKTQY
TRBV28	TRBJ1-5	NA	ASTRTLGRPQH
TRBV18	TRBJ2-7	once	ASSPSVEQY
TRBV6-5	TRBJ2-1	once	ASSWLLAGGPNEQF
TRBV29-1	TRBJ2-3	NA	SVSRSGGGTDTQY
TRBV20-1	TRBJ2-7	NA	SGKAYEQY
TRBV29-1	TRBJ1-1	NA	SVPFGGVNTEAF
TRBV27	TRBJ2-3	NA	ASTPGGTQY
TRBV18	TRBJ1-4	NA	ASSPRREKLF
TRBV2	TRBJ2-3	NA	ASSRWGQLSTDTQY
TRBV6-1	TRBJ2-5	few	ASSSRLAGEETQY
TRBV5-1	TRBJ1-1	NA	ASSPRGTAMTEAF
TRBV6-4	TRBJ2-3	NA	ASSGNAGGADTQY
TRBV5-6	TRBJ2-2	NA	ASSLVQGRWTGELF
TRBV6-1	TRBJ2-4	few	ASSWTGRAKNIQY
TRBV9	TRBJ2-2	NA	ASSAIVNTGELF
TRBV6-6	TRBJ1-1	NA	ASSYGTGVTEAF
TRBV9	TRBJ1-2	once	ASSVVDSVPYGYT
TRBV2	TRBJ2-2	NA	ASSEGLSSENTGELF
TRBV19	TRBJ2-2	NA	ASSTLPGTGELF
TRBV7-3	TRBJ2-2	NA	ASSLTEQGPGELF
TRBV5-6	TRBJ1-1	NA	ASSLGQYTEAF
TRBV9	TRBJ2-1	NA	ASSVRSGSGNEQF
TRBV7-2	TRBJ1-5	once	ASSVGEGQPQH
TRBV15	TRBJ2-1	NA	ATRGFTSSGSRDEQF
TRBV7-3	TRBJ2-1	NA	ASSKTPGVVYNEQF
TRBV7-2	TRBJ2-5	NA	ASSSLAIGRLGETQY
TRBV28	TRBJ1-2	NA	ASSPGGAASYGYT
TRBV14	TRBJ1-2	NA	ASSHQATRGYGYT